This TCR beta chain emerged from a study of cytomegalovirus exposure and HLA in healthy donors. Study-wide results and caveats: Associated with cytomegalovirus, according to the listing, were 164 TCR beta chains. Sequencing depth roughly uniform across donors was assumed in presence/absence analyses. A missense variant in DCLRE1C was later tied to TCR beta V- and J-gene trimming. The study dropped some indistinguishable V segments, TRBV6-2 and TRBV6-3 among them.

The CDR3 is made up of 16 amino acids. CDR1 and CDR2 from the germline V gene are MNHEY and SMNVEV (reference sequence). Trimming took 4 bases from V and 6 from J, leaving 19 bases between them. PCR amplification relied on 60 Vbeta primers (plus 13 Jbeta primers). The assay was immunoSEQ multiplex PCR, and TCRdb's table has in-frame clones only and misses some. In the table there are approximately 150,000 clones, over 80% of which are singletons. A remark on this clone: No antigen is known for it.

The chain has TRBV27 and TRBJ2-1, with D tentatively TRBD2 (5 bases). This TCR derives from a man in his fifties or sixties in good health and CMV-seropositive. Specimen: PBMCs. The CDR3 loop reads CASSSDPSGSTNEQFF. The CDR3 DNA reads TGTGCCAGCAGTTCGGACCCTTCGGGGAGCACCAATGAGCAGTTCTTC.